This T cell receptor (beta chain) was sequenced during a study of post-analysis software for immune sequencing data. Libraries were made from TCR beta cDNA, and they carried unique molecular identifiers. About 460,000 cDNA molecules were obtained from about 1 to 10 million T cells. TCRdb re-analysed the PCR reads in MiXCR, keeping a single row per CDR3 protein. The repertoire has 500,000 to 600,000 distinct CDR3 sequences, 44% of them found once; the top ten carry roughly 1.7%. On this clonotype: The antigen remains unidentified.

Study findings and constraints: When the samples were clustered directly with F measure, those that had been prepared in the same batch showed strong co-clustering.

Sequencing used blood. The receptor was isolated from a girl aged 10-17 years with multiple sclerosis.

For the CDR3, the DNA is TGTGCCAGCAGCTTAGAAATGGCAGGCGGCACAGATACGCAGTATTTT. This encodes CASSLEMAGGTDTQYF. The rearrangement uses TRBV11-3 and TRBJ2-3; D gene uncertain. The germline V gene has CDR1 SGHNT and CDR2 YENEEA. The CDR3 totals 16 residues. Trimming shortened V by 0 bases and J by 1 base, and 11 bases separated the two germline ends.